This TCR beta chain was sequenced for a study of control samples from healthy donors and cancer patients. Germline CDR1 reads SGHTA; CDR2 reads FQGNSA. The V and J ends lost 4 bases and 3 bases respectively, with 15 bases between them. The CDR3 is 15 residues long. The table came from immunoSEQ multiplex PCR; TCRdb's copy has only in-frame clones and leaves some out. This table has about 99,000 clones, roughly 90% appearing once. The V gene is TRBV7-2, the J gene TRBJ2-5, with a tentative D call TRBD1 (6 bases). The receptor was derived from a man in his fifties or sixties with lung cancer. Sequencing was done on a sample of PBMCs. The CDR3 spells CASSSQGQREETQYF. The CDR3 coding sequence is TGTGCCAGCAGCTCCCAAGGACAGAGGGAAGAGACCCAGTACTTC.